Listed here are 21 T cell receptor beta chains from one sample, sequenced in a study of T-cell memory formation after mild COVID-19. TCRdb recomputed calls from the 5' RACE reads with MiXCR, one row per CDR3 protein. There are 250,000 or so distinct CDR3 sequences in the sample; approximately 9% occur only once, and around 21% lies in the top ten. Sequences were obtained from PBMCs or a T cell subset sorted from them (not recorded which). Receptors were obtained from a man aged 18 to 30 who had mild COVID-19 (a few samples of this study predate the infection). Cell type and time point are not known.

This clonotype was seen more than once but under ten times. The gene calls are TRBV6-6 and TRBJ2-3; TRBD2 might be the D (6 bases). The CDR3 has 16 amino acids. CDR1 MNHNY and CDR2 SVGAGI come from the germline V gene (reference sequence). Deletions cut 6 bases from V and 2 bases from J, with 18 bases between. The CDR3 sequence is CASSPLAGPSTDTQYF. CDR3 in DNA: TGTGCCAGCAGCCCCTTGGCGGGACCTTCCACAGATACGCAGTATTTT.

The chain carries TRBV11-2 and TRBJ2-3; D unresolved. The V gene's germline CDR1 is SGHAT and CDR2 FQNNGV. The germline V and J ends were trimmed by 1 base and 0 bases, with 5 bases remaining between them. The CDR3 has 14 residues. CDR3 bases: TGTGCCAGCAGCTTAGTCAGGAGCACAGATACGCAGTATTTT. Protein: CASSLVRSTDTQYF.

There are a few counts of this clonotype. The chain couples TRBV6-6 to TRBJ2-2; 12 nucleotides match TRBD2. This CDR3 comprises 16 residues. V was pared by 7 bases and J by 4 bases, with 7 bases of the junction left unmatched. Germline CDR1 is MNHNY and CDR2 is SVGAGI (reference sequence). CDR3 bases: TGTGCCAGCAAGGCTAGCGGGGGGGCGGCCACCGGGGAGCTGTTTTTT. This encodes CASKASGGAATGELFF.

The CDR3 region is CASSLEPGQGAEKLFF. The CDR3 nucleotides are TGCGCCAGCAGCTTGGAGCCAGGACAGGGGGCCGAAAAACTGTTTTTT. The chain combines TRBV5-1 with TRBJ1-4; TRBD1 agrees at 11 bases. The ends lost 0 bases at V and 8 bases at J; junction bases unmatched: 6. Germline CDR1 SGHRS, CDR2 YFSETQ. The CDR3 is made up of 16 amino acids.

The CDR3 nucleotides read TGTGCCAGCAGCTCGTACAGGGACATGAACACTGAAGCTTTCTTT. Translated, it gives CASSSYRDMNTEAFF. The rearrangement links TRBV7-9 to TRBJ1-1; D possibly corresponds to TRBD1 (6 bases). This CDR3 spans 15 amino acids. In germline, CDR1 is SEHNR, CDR2 FQNEAQ (reference sequence). Trimming took 4 bases from V and 0 from J, leaving 12 bases between them.

This chain links TRBV19 with TRBJ1-4; a weak D match, TRBD1 (6 bases). This CDR3 is built from 14 residues. Germline V lookup: CDR1 LNHDA, CDR2 SQIVND (reference sequence). V was shortened by 7 bases and J by 0 bases, with 9 bases between the two germline ends. The CDR3 is CASTEGATNEKLFF. DNA for the CDR3: TGTGCCAGTACCGAGGGGGCAACTAATGAAAAACTGTTTTTT.

Turning to this clonotype: At one of its ends the junction is not consistent with the germline gene, which may arise from a read error. The rearrangement uses TRBV27 and TRBJ1-2, with 9 nucleotides matching TRBD1. The germline V gene encodes CDR1 MNHEY and CDR2 SMNVEV (reference sequence). The CDR3 spans 14 residues. As DNA, the CDR3 is TGTGCCATCAGTTTATTCGGGACAGGGTATGGCTACACCTTC. Protein product: CAISLFGTGYGYTF.

This clonotype was picked up a small number of times. The J gene is TRBJ1-1, the V gene TRBV7-3; no clear D. V was cut by 5 bases and J by 11 bases, with 18 bases left in between. The CDR3 is made up of 13 amino acids. Germline V gene sequence: CDR1 SGHTA, CDR2 FQGTGA. The CDR3 loop reads CASSPNLNGPAFF. In nucleotides, the CDR3 is TGTGCCAGCAGCCCAAACTTAAATGGGCCGGCTTTCTTT.

This clonotype turned up a few times. This chain joins TRBV4-1 and TRBJ1-1, with D unresolved. This CDR3 comprises 16 residues. Germline V gene sequence: CDR1 MGHRA, CDR2 YSYEKL. Trimming took off 4 bases at V and 0 bases at J, with 15 bases between the two ends. The CDR3 DNA follows: TGCGCCAGCAGCCGATGGACTCCTGGGATGAACACTGAAGCTTTCTTT. This codes for CASSRWTPGMNTEAFF.

This clonotype appeared a few times. This chain joins TRBV28 and TRBJ1-2; 12 positions match TRBD1. Germline assignment: CDR1 MDHEN and CDR2 SYDVKM. The CDR3 has 15 amino acids. Trimming took 5 bases from V and 6 from J; bases not matched to a gene: 7. For the CDR3, the DNA is TGTGCCAGCAGTCTCCCGGGACAGGGGGCCGATGGCTACACCTTC. It encodes CASSLPGQGADGYTF.

This chain joins TRBV7-2 and TRBJ1-5; weak D call: TRBD1 (6 bases). V dropped 5 bases and J dropped 2 bases, with 13 bases sitting between them. The V gene's germline CDR1 is SGHTA and CDR2 FQGNSA. The CDR3 runs to 15 residues. This chain's CDR3 is CASSEYREGNQPQHF. The DNA for the CDR3 is TGTGCCAGCAGCGAATACAGGGAGGGCAATCAGCCCCAGCATTTT.

This clonotype was seen only a few times. The chain carries TRBV7-9 and TRBJ2-5, with 11 bases lining up with TRBD2. The CDR3 sequence is 15 residues long. V lost 5 bases to trimming and J lost 2 bases; unmatched junction nucleotides: 4. Germline V CDR1 and CDR2: SEHNR, FQNEAQ (reference sequence). Here the CDR3 reads CASSVGTSGQETQYF. The CDR3 bases are TGTGCCAGCAGCGTAGGGACTAGCGGTCAAGAGACCCAGTACTTC.

This clonotype occurred a few times. The rearrangement links TRBV7-9 to TRBJ1-1; the D gene is possibly TRBD1 (5 bases). The CDR3 is 15 amino acids. CDR1 is SEHNR and CDR2 is FQNEAQ in the germline V gene (reference sequence). V was trimmed by 2 bases and J by 5 bases, leaving 15 bases between them. DNA for the CDR3: TGTGCCAGCAGCTTAACCCGGGGGGGGAGAACTGAAGCTTTCTTT. Its protein product is CASSLTRGGRTEAFF.

The chain recombines TRBV10-3 with TRBJ1-4, with D perhaps matching TRBD1 (6 bases). Germline CDR1 and CDR2: ENHRY and SYGVKD. The CDR3 loop spans 13 amino acids. Trimming pared 2 bases from V and 6 bases from J, leaving 7 bases between. The CDR3 loop reads CAISERTDEKLFF. In nucleotides, the CDR3 is TGTGCCATCAGTGAGAGGACAGATGAAAAACTGTTTTTT.

This clonotype has a handful of counts. This chain uses TRBV6-5 with TRBJ2-2; TRBD2 agrees at 7 bases. Trimming took 7 bases from V and 4 from J; bases not matched to a gene: 9. Germline V gene data show CDR1 as MNHEY and CDR2 as SVGAGI. The CDR3 extends over 15 amino acids. The CDR3 is CASTPGGSLTGELFF. CDR3 DNA sequence: TGTGCCAGCACACCCGGGGGGTCCCTCACCGGGGAGCTGTTTTTT.

The sample holds a few counts of this clonotype. The V call is TRBV20-1, the J call TRBJ1-4; D is perhaps TRBD1 (6 bases). Per germline, CDR1 DFQATT and CDR2 SNEGSKA (reference sequence). The CDR3 consists of 13 residues. V was pared by 5 bases and J by 5 bases, with 12 bases between. The CDR3 DNA reads TGCAGTGCTTGGGACACCATAAATGAAAAACTGTTTTTT. Translated: CSAWDTINEKLFF.

The V and J genes are TRBV24-1 and TRBJ2-5, with 10 bases lining up with TRBD1. CDR1 KGHDR and CDR2 SFDVKD come from the germline V gene. The V and J ends lost 4 bases and 4 bases, in that order; junction bases with no gene match: 5. The CDR3 covers 15 residues. CDR3 loop: CATSDPRTGGETQYF. The CDR3 DNA reads as TGTGCCACCAGTGACCCTCGGACAGGGGGAGAGACCCAGTACTTC.

This chain connects TRBV29-1 to TRBJ1-1; TRBD1 matches 7 bases. The CDR3 is 13 amino acids. Trimming removed 4 bases from V and 7 bases from J; junction bases left unmatched: 9. Germline assignment: CDR1 SQVTM and CDR2 ANQGSEA. The CDR3 nucleotides read TGCAGCGTTGCCGACAGGGAGAACGGTGAAGCTTTCTTT. As protein: CSVADRENGEAFF.

This clonotype was detected a few times. The chain employs TRBV12-3 or TRBV12-4 and TRBJ2-7, with D possibly matching TRBD1 (5 bases). V was clipped by 6 bases and J by 4 bases, with 16 bases between them. The CDR3 runs 14 residues. CDR3 nucleotides: TGTGCCAGCAGCTCTCGTGATGGGGCGTACGAGCAGTACTTC. As protein: CASSSRDGAYEQYF.

This clonotype was counted only a few times. The chain combines TRBV29-1 with TRBJ2-5, with D perhaps assigned TRBD1 or TRBD2 (6 bases each). Looked up from germline, CDR1 is SQVTM and CDR2 is ANQGSEA. This CDR3 is built from 15 residues. Trimming cost V 3 bases and J 2 bases, with 16 bases left between them. The CDR3 DNA reads as TGCAGCGTTGAGAGAAACGGGGGCGGGCAAGAGACCCAGTACTTC. Residues: CSVERNGGGQETQYF.

The chain uses TRBV5-1 and TRBJ2-3; 10 nucleotides align to TRBD2. After removal of 6 bases from V and 5 bases from J, the junction contained 9 bases not matched to a gene. Germline V gene data show CDR1 as SGHRS and CDR2 as YFSETQ. CDR3 length: 15 residues. CDR3 sequence reads: CASTRQRGGQDTQYF. The CDR3, as DNA: TGCGCCAGCACCCGGCAGCGGGGGGGCCAAGATACGCAGTATTTT. Complete variable domain (other parts from reference TRBV5-1 and TRBJ2-3): KAGVTQTPRYLIKTRGQQVTLSCSPISGHRSVSWYQQTPGQGLQFLFEYFSETQRNKGNFPGRFSGRQFSNSRSEMNVSTLELGDSALYLCASTRQRGGQDTQYFGPGTRLTVL.